These T cell receptor beta chains were read from a single sample in a study of blood T cell repertoires in COVID-19. TCRdb keeps only in-frame clones here, not all; method: immunoSEQ multiplex PCR. The sample includes more than 95,000 clones, roughly 84% of them seen just once. The sequenced material came from peripheral blood. The receptors here all came from a human donor in a cohort sampled during active COVID-19. Each CDR3 is given with its conserved first and last residue. Each record gives: J gene, V gene, D gene, CDR3 DNA, CDR3 protein. A D gene is named only where the DNA matches it firmly.

TRBJ2-7 TRBV7-2 - TGTGCCAGCACCCGAGGGGGTCCCTACGAGCAGTACTTC CASTRGGPYEQYF
TRBJ2-3 TRBV7-3 - TGTGCCAGCAGCCCCCAGGTGGCAGTTACAGATACGCAGTATTTT CASSPQVAVTDTQYF
TRBJ2-3 TRBV5-4 - TGTGCCAGCAGCGCCTCCGTGAGTGTGGGCACAGATACGCAGTATTTT CASSASVSVGTDTQYF
TRBJ1-2 TRBV6-1 - TGTGCCAGCAGTGAATTGGGGGCGCCCCACTATGGCTACACCTTC CASSELGAPHYGYTF
TRBJ2-1 TRBV5-1 - TGCGCCAGCAGCTTGGCCTTTAGAGCTACGACTCGCAATGAGCAGTTCTTC CASSLAFRATTRNEQFF
TRBJ2-5 TRBV5-4 TRBD2 TGTGCCAGCAACTCACGAAAGACTAGCGGGGAGGAGACCCAGTACTTC CASNSRKTSGEETQYF
TRBJ2-3 TRBV30 TRBD2 TGTGCCTGGAGTGTAGCGGGGGGGCCCACAGATACGCAGTATTTT CAWSVAGGPTDTQYF
TRBJ1-2 TRBV5-4 - TGTGCCGGGGGGGGAGACACCTACTATGGCTACACCTTC CAGGGDTYYGYTF
TRBJ1-2 TRBV30 TRBD1 TGTGCCTGGGAGAGACAGGGTACGCTCTATGGCTACACCTTC CAWERQGTLYGYTF
TRBJ2-6 TRBV2 - TGTGCCAGCAGTGGGCACAGGTTCTCTGGGGCCAACGTCCTGACTTTC CASSGHRFSGANVLTF
TRBJ1-2 TRBV4-3 TRBD1 TGCGCCAGCAGCGAACAGGGGGCAATGGGCTACACCTTC CASSEQGAMGYTF
TRBJ1-1 TRBV11-1 - TGTGCCAGCAGCTTAGTCGGAGGCACTGAAGCTTTCTTT CASSLVGGTEAFF
TRBJ2-1 TRBV5-1 TRBD2 TGCGCCAGCAGCATCGGGGGGGCCCTTATCAATGAGCAGTTCTTC CASSIGGALINEQFF
TRBJ2-7 TRBV2 - TGTGCCAGAGGGATTGGGGCCACCTACGAGCAGTACTTC CARGIGATYEQYF
TRBJ2-3 TRBV7-8 TRBD2 TGTGCCAGCAGCAACACCCGACTAGCGGGGGCCCGCACAGATACGCAGTATTTT CASSNTRLAGARTDTQYF
TRBJ1-2 TRBV4-1 - TGCGCCAGCAGCCCGGGGGGAGGGCTAGCTAACTATGGCTACACCTTC CASSPGGGLANYGYTF
TRBJ2-6 TRBV7-2 - TGTGCCAGCAGCTCCACAGGTCCTGGGGCCAACGTCCTGACTTTC CASSSTGPGANVLTF
TRBJ1-6 TRBV3-1/TRBV3-2 - TGTGCCAGCAGCCAAGGGGGGGGCGGGCGTGTCTCACCCCTCCACTTT CASSQGGGGRVSPLHF